Included here is one T cell receptor beta chain sequence, with context. What it binds is unknown. Within the sample, other DNA sequences also encode this same CDR3. This PCR relied on a set of 60 Vbeta primers and 13 Jbeta primers. Profiled with immunoSEQ multiplex PCR; TCRdb holds only in-frame clones, not every one. The sample gives 120,000 to 150,000 clones, 70% to 90% of which show up once; about 4.3% is in the top ten. These data come from a study of cytomegalovirus exposure and HLA in healthy donors. Study conclusions and caveats: In vitro experiments confirmed that a few CMV-associated chains were specific for CMV antigens. An analysis that came later showed most CMV-associated TCR beta chains appearing HLA-restricted.

The V gene's germline CDR1 is MNHEY and CDR2 SMNVEV (reference sequence). CDR3 size: 15 residues. V was trimmed by 6 bases and J by 1 base, leaving 10 bases between them. This chain connects TRBV27 to TRBJ2-6, with D possibly TRBD1 on 6 matching bases. The sequence was obtained from a woman between 40 and 55 years old in good health and CMV-seropositive. The sample comprised PBMCs. As DNA, the CDR3 is TGTGCCAGCAGCCCAACAGGGTCTGGGGCCAACGTCCTGACTTTC. Protein sequence: CASSPTGSGANVLTF.